The rows below give T cell receptor beta chains drawn from one sample of a study of quantifying T cell responses using KT2 cells. TCRdb called the UMI-ligation and nested PCR reads again in MiXCR, with one record for every CDR3 protein. The sample has under 35,000 distinct CDR3 sequences, about 9.4% seen once. Material: PBMCs spiked with cells of the T cell clone KT2. The receptors here all came from a human donor. The CDR3 runs from the conserved cysteine through the conserved F or W. A D gene is named only where the DNA matches it firmly. Clone sizes are given selectively: once, few, many, or a class where the clone is expanded.

TRBV29-1	TRBJ2-7	few	-	TGCAGCGTTGAAGGCCGCCCGAACGAGCAGTACTTC	CSVEGRPNEQYF
TRBV24-1	TRBJ2-3	few	-	TGTGCCACCAGTGACTCCAAAGATACGCAGTATTTT	CATSDSKDTQYF
TRBV3-1	TRBJ2-2	many	-	TGTGCCAGCAGCCAAGGGCTTACCGGGGAGCTGTTTTTT	CASSQGLTGELFF
TRBV7-8	TRBJ2-3	many	-	TGTGCCAGCAGCCCCTTCGGGCTGAGCACAGATACGCAGTATTTT	CASSPFGLSTDTQYF
TRBV12-3/TRBV12-4	TRBJ2-2	-	TRBD1	TGTGCCAGCAGGGGGGGACAGGTTGTGGGCACCGGGGAGCTGTTTTTT	CASRGGQVVGTGELFF
TRBV15	TRBJ1-3	few	-	TGTGCCACCAGCAGAGATAATACTGGAAACACCATATATTTT	CATSRDNTGNTIYF
TRBV7-9	TRBJ2-3	few	-	TGTGCCAGCAGCTTAAGGTCTTTGTGGCATTTT	CASSLRSLWHF
TRBV12-3/TRBV12-4	TRBJ2-3	-	TRBD2	TGTGCCAGCAGAAGGACTAGCGGGGGGGCCACTACGCAGTATTTT	CASRRTSGGATTQYF
TRBV4-3	TRBJ2-1	many	TRBD2	TGCGCCAGCAGGTCTATAGCGGGAGATGCCAATGAGCAGTTCTTC	CASRSIAGDANEQFF
TRBV29-1	TRBJ2-3	few	-	TGCAGCGTCGCTTCTCTCGGGTCGGCGGGGACAGATACGCAGTATTTT	CSVASLGSAGTDTQYF
TRBV14	TRBJ1-2	few	-	TGTGCCAGCAGCCCAGCCCCCGGACTATGGACAGATTATGGCTACACCTTC	CASSPAPGLWTDYGYTF
TRBV4-2	TRBJ2-3	many	-	TGTGCCAGCAGCCACGTGACAGGCCGTACAGATACGCAGTATTTT	CASSHVTGRTDTQYF
TRBV25-1	TRBJ1-4	many	-	TGTGCCAGCAGTGAGGTGAGGGCAGGGTTGGAAAAACTGTTTTTT	CASSEVRAGLEKLFF
TRBV13	TRBJ1-2	few	-	TGTGCCAGCAGCGCCCGACAGGCGCCGCACTTAACTAACTATGGCTACACCTTC	CASSARQAPHLTNYGYTF
TRBV6-5	TRBJ2-4	few	-	TGTGCCAGCAGACATCCGAGAGCCCTAGCCAAAAACATTCAGTACTTC	CASRHPRALAKNIQYF
TRBV7-6	TRBJ2-1	-	-	TGTGCCAGCTCCTCCCGCTTCAGGGAGAGCTCCTACAATGAGCAGTTCTTC	CASSSRFRESSYNEQFF
TRBV4-1	TRBJ2-7	-	-	TGCGCCAGCAGCCAAAGGAACTCTGGGGGGGAGCAGTACTTC	CASSQRNSGGEQYF
TRBV4-3	TRBJ1-5	few	-	TGCGCCAGCAGCCAAGCGGCCTATCAGCCCCAGCATTTT	CASSQAAYQPQHF
TRBV11-2	TRBJ2-7	many	TRBD2	TGTGCCAGCAGCTATCGAGCGGGGGCAGAAAACGCCTACGAGCAGTACTTC	CASSYRAGAENAYEQYF
TRBV20-1	TRBJ1-2	few	-	TGCAGTGCCAAGAAACATGGACCCTATGGCTACACCTTC	CSAKKHGPYGYTF
TRBV12-3/TRBV12-4	TRBJ2-4	-	-	TGTGCCAGCAGTTCCGCTGGAGGGATTAAGGACATTCAGTACTTC	CASSSAGGIKDIQYF
TRBV7-9	TRBJ2-1	-	TRBD1	TGTGCCAGCAGCCCCAGACAGGGTAGTCACCGCAATGAGCAGTTCTTC	CASSPRQGSHRNEQFF
TRBV20-1	TRBJ2-7	-	TRBD1	TGCAGTGCTAGCGGGGACAGCTTCTACGAGCAGTACTTC	CSASGDSFYEQYF
TRBV7-2	TRBJ2-1	-	TRBD2	TGTGCCAGCAGCTTAGAGCCAGCGGGAGGGTTAAATGAGCAGTTCTTC	CASSLEPAGGLNEQFF
TRBV7-9	TRBJ1-1	many	-	TGTGCCAGCAGCCAGCGCCATGGGAACACTGAAGCTTTCTTT	CASSQRHGNTEAFF
TRBV5-1	TRBJ1-1	few	-	TGCGCCAGCAGCTTGGCCCCAAGTGGAGGGCTAAGGGGAGCTTTCTTT	CASSLAPSGGLRGAFF
TRBV27	TRBJ1-5	-	TRBD1	TGTGCCAGCAGTTACAGACAGGGTGGTTTATCGACCCAGCATTTT	CASSYRQGGLSTQHF
TRBV20-1	TRBJ1-6	many	-	TGCAGTGCTAGAGACAGCTCCTATAATTCACCCCTCCACTTT	CSARDSSYNSPLHF
TRBV2	TRBJ2-7	many	TRBD2	TGTGCCAGCAGTCGGACTAGCGGGGGTACAATCTCCTACGAGCAGTACTTC	CASSRTSGGTISYEQYF
TRBV7-3	TRBJ2-7	-	-	TGTGCCAGCAGCTTAGGTCCGCGGCACGAGCAGTACTTC	CASSLGPRHEQYF
TRBV19	TRBJ1-4	-	-	TGTGCCACCCGGTTCGACGTCGGGGGAGGAAATGAAAAACTGTTTTTT	CATRFDVGGGNEKLFF
TRBV6-2/TRBV6-3	TRBJ1-1	many	-	TGTGCCAGCAGTTACTCGGGTTTCTCGGGGGCCCTGAACACTGAAGCTTTCTTT	CASSYSGFSGALNTEAFF
TRBV2	TRBJ2-1	few	-	TGTGCCAGCAGTGATACTGAGAGGCCTTGGGATGAGCAGTTCTTC	CASSDTERPWDEQFF
TRBV6-5	TRBJ2-3	-	TRBD2	TGTGCCAGCAGTCCCGGCGCTAGCGGGGGCACAGATACGCAGTATTTT	CASSPGASGGTDTQYF
TRBV7-2	TRBJ2-1	many	TRBD2	TGTGCCAGCAGCTTAGAAGGGACTAGCGGGAGATATTACAATGAGCAGTTCTTC	CASSLEGTSGRYYNEQFF
TRBV4-1	TRBJ1-5	many	-	TGCGCCAGCAGCCAAGACGGGGGATTATTAAATCAGCCCCAGCATTTT	CASSQDGGLLNQPQHF
TRBV3-1	TRBJ2-2	-	-	TGTGCCAGCAGGGCAGGGAGGCACACCGGGGAGCTGTTTTTT	CASRAGRHTGELFF
TRBV2	TRBJ2-1	many	TRBD1	TGTGCCAGCAGTGAACCCCCGGACAGGGAGAGCTCCTACAATGAGCAGTTCTTC	CASSEPPDRESSYNEQFF
TRBV9	TRBJ2-3	few	TRBD2	TGTGCCAGCAGCGTAGCTGTGGGGACGCGGGCTAGCGGGACCACAGATACGCAGTATTTT	CASSVAVGTRASGTTDTQYF
TRBV27	TRBJ1-4	many	TRBD1	TGTGCCAGCAGGAGGAACAGGGGAAGTGAAAAACTGTTTTTT	CASRRNRGSEKLFF
TRBV6-1	TRBJ1-2	-	-	TGTGCCAGCAGCGACCGGGGGGACTATGGCTACACCTTC	CASSDRGDYGYTF
TRBV3-1	TRBJ1-6	few	-	TGTGCCAGCAGCCAAGGTCTGGGGGTTCAGTCACCCCTCCACTTT	CASSQGLGVQSPLHF
TRBV29-1	TRBJ1-5	few	TRBD1	TGCAGCGTTCTCGAACAGGGGGGCAATCAGCCCCAGCATTTT	CSVLEQGGNQPQHF
TRBV6-9	TRBJ1-5	-	TRBD1	TGTGCCAGCAGCTTTGGGCAAGGGGACAGAAATCAGCCCCAGCATTTT	CASSFGQGDRNQPQHF
TRBV5-4	TRBJ1-5	few	-	TGTGCCAGCAGCTTGGATAATCAGCCCCAGCATTTT	CASSLDNQPQHF
TRBV7-9	TRBJ1-1	-	-	TGTGCCAGCAGCTCCCGGACAGAGAACACTGAAGCTTTCTTT	CASSSRTENTEAFF
TRBV3-1	TRBJ2-3	many	-	TGTGCCAGCAGCCAACTCCCTAGCACAGATACGCAGTATTTT	CASSQLPSTDTQYF
TRBV15	TRBJ2-5	-	TRBD2	TGTGCCACCAGCAGAGATATCACCGGGGCAGCGGGACAAGAGACCCAGTACTTC	CATSRDITGAAGQETQYF
TRBV7-6	TRBJ2-1	few	TRBD1	TGTGCCAGCAGCTTAGGGGGGGACAGGGCCTCCTACAATGAGCAGTTCTTC	CASSLGGDRASYNEQFF
TRBV6-2/TRBV6-3	TRBJ2-5	few	-	TGTGCCAGCAGCCCGACTTACTCCGGAGAGACCCAGTACTTC	CASSPTYSGETQYF
TRBV6-9	TRBJ2-1	-	TRBD2	TGTGCCAGCAGGGGACTAGCGGGAGGAAATGAGCAGTTCTTC	CASRGLAGGNEQFF